This T cell receptor (beta chain) was recovered during a study of blood T cell repertoires in COVID-19. Across the whole study: T cells, B-cell-depleted T cells, or PBMCs supplied cDNA or gDNA.

This CDR3 contains 11 residues. V was cut by 6 bases and J by 8 bases, with 10 bases left in between. Germline assignment: CDR1 MDHEN and CDR2 SYDVKM. Profiling relied on immunoSEQ multiplex PCR, and the TCRdb table lists in-frame clones only, not all of them. The data contain roughly 290,000 clones, 90% of them singletons. Worth noting for this clone: Other DNA sequences in this sample translate to the same CDR3.

This TCR came from a woman aged 25 to 39 with COVID-19, enrolled during active disease. Sequenced: peripheral blood. The V gene is TRBV28, the J gene TRBJ1-1; D is possibly TRBD1 (6 bases). CDR3 sequence reads: CASRGQSEAFF. The CDR3 coding sequence is TGTGCCAGCAGAGGACAGTCGGAAGCTTTCTTT.